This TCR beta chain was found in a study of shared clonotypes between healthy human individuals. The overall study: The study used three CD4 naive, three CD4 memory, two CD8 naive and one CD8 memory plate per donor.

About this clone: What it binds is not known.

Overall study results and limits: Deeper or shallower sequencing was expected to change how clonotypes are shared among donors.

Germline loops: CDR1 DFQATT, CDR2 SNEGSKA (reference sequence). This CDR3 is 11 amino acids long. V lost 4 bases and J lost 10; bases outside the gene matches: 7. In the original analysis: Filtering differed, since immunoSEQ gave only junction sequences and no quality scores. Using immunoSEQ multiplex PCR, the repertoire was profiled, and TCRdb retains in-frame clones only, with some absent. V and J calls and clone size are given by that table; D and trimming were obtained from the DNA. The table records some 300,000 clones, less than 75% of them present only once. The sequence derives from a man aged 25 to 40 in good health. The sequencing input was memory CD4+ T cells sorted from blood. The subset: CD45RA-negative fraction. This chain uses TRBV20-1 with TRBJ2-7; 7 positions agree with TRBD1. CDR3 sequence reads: CSAKSRTGQYF. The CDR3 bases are TGCAGTGCTAAGTCCCGGACAGGCCAGTACTTC.